The clone carrying this TCR beta chain was seen a handful of times. There are 14 residues in the CDR3. V was pared by 3 bases and J by 2 bases, with 11 bases between. The germline gives CDR1 SGHVS, CDR2 FQNEAQ. The data stem from a study of blood T cells in healthy people across ages. It was with a sample-barcoded 5' primer and a J-beta primer mix that a second PCR of about 6 to 11 cycles was run. TCRdb reprocessed the 5' RACE reads with MiXCR, giving one entry per CDR3 protein. The data contain 950,000 to 1,200,000 distinct CDR3 sequences, around two fifths of them singletons. The chain links TRBV7-8 to TRBJ2-7; tentative D call: TRBD1 (5 bases). Sample: blood. The TCR originated in a man between 18 and 35 years old in good health. This CDR3 reads CASSFNQGPYEQYF. The CDR3 nucleotides are TGTGCCAGCAGCTTCAACCAGGGCCCCTACGAGCAGTACTTC. Drawing the rest from reference TRBV7-8 and TRBJ2-7, the complete variable domain is GAGVSQSPRYKVAKRGQDVALRCDPISGHVSLFWYQQALGQGPEFLTYFQNEAQLDKSGLPSDRFFAERPEGSVSTLKIQRTQQEDSAVYLCASSFNQGPYEQYFGPGTRLTVT.